This is a list of T cell receptor beta chains from one sample in a study of cytomegalovirus exposure and HLA in healthy donors. Produced via immunoSEQ multiplex PCR; TCRdb's table is partial and in-frame only. The sample includes 100,000 or so clones, 75% seen only once; the top ten take 8.5% to 12%. Sequencing input: PBMCs. These receptor sequences come from a man aged 45-60 years in good health and CMV-seronegative. CDR3s include the opening cysteine and the closing phenylalanine or tryptophan. A D gene is named only where the DNA matches it firmly. Expanded clones get a size class; other rows say once, few or many, or leave the size out.

TGTGCCTGGAGTACTAGCGGGGGGGGGAACGAGCAGTACTTC	CAWSTSGGGNEQYF	TRBV30	TRBJ2-7	-	TRBD2
TGTGCCAGTAGTCCGCGACTAGCGGGAGGGCCCGGTACGCAGTATTTT	CASSPRLAGGPGTQYF	TRBV19	TRBJ2-3	-	TRBD2
TGTGCCAGTAGGAACGGCCGGGACAGGGGGCTAGGGAACACTGAAGCTTTCTTT	CASRNGRDRGLGNTEAFF	TRBV19	TRBJ1-1	-	TRBD1
TGTGCCAGCAGTACCTCGGGAACACTTGGCTATGGCTACACCTTC	CASSTSGTLGYGYTF	TRBV28	TRBJ1-2	-	-
TGTGCCAGCAGCGCTGTCCCGGGGACAGGGGGCACTGAAGCTTTCTTT	CASSAVPGTGGTEAFF	TRBV5-4	TRBJ1-1	-	TRBD1
TGTGCCAGCCAAGGAACCACAGGGGCCAATGAGCAGTTCTTC	CASQGTTGANEQFF	TRBV6-1	TRBJ2-1	few	TRBD1
TGTGCCAGCAGCCGTCCAGGGGTCACTGAAGCTTTCTTT	CASSRPGVTEAFF	TRBV7-2	TRBJ1-1	-	-
TGCAGCGTTGGGTTGGCGGGAAACTCCTACGAGCAGTACTTC	CSVGLAGNSYEQYF	TRBV29-1	TRBJ2-7	-	-
TGTGCCAGCAGTCCAGGGTTAGGGTACGAGCAGTACTTC	CASSPGLGYEQYF	TRBV6-6	TRBJ2-7	few	-
TGTGCCAGCAGCTTAGAGACTGCCGGAGACCCCTACGAGCAGTACTTC	CASSLETAGDPYEQYF	TRBV11-2	TRBJ2-7	-	-
TGTGCCAGCAGGCGCCACCCCACCGGGGAGCTGTTTTTT	CASRRHPTGELFF	TRBV28	TRBJ2-2	few	-
TGTGCCAGCAGTTTGTTGCTCCGGGACAGTTCCTACGAGCAGTACTTC	CASSLLLRDSSYEQYF	TRBV28	TRBJ2-7	-	TRBD1
TGCGCCAGCAGCTCCGGACAGGGAGACGACGAGCAGTACTTC	CASSSGQGDDEQYF	TRBV5-1	TRBJ2-7	once	TRBD1
TGTGCCTGGGCTCCAGGGTACCAGAACACTGAAGCTTTCTTT	CAWAPGYQNTEAFF	TRBV30	TRBJ1-1	-	-
TGTGCCAGCAGTGAAGCGCTTCGTAGGTCAGACAAGTTTGGAAACACCATATATTTT	CASSEALRRSDKFGNTIYF	TRBV2	TRBJ1-3	-	-